The 31 T cell receptor beta chains below were found in one sample sequenced in a study of a mutant IDH1 vaccine in newly diagnosed glioma. Libraries were prepared by immunoSEQ multiplex PCR; TCRdb keeps only in-frame clonotypes and omits some of them. This table holds some 55,000 clones, around 90% found once. Their antigens remain unidentified. Indicated time point: week 5, during vaccination. Mutant IDH1 20-mer peptide, at 300 ug, made up each vaccine dose, with topical imiquimod. The sequences come from PBMCs, collected from a glioma patient whose treatment included an IDH1 peptide vaccine. Receptor source: a woman aged 40 to 50 with glioma.

This chain uses TRBV5-4 with TRBJ2-4; tentative D call: TRBD1 (5 bases). CDR3 length: 13 residues. The V gene's germline CDR1 is SGHNT and CDR2 YYREEE (reference sequence). Trimming cost V 4 bases and J 1 base, with 6 bases left between them. In DNA, the CDR3 is TGTGCCAGCAGCCCAGGGGCCAAAAACATTCAGTACTTC. This gives the protein CASSPGAKNIQYF.

The V gene is TRBV4-1, the J gene TRBJ2-1; TRBD2 matches 13 bases. With 4 bases clipped from V and 7 bases from J, the junction kept 7 bases outside the gene matches. CDR3 length: 16 amino acids. Per germline, CDR1 MGHRA and CDR2 YSYEKL. CDR3 in amino acids: CASSPLTSGRGNEQFF. The CDR3 DNA follows: TGCGCCAGCAGCCCGTTAACTAGCGGGAGGGGGAATGAGCAGTTCTTC.

The rearrangement uses TRBV4-1 and TRBJ1-2; D call uncertain. The V gene's germline CDR1 is MGHRA and CDR2 YSYEKL. The ends were cut back, 2 bases at V and 2 bases at J, with 12 bases in the middle. The CDR3 runs to 15 residues. The chain's CDR3 is CASSQIWTVNYGYTF. The CDR3 coding sequence is TGCGCCAGCAGCCAAATCTGGACCGTAAACTATGGCTACACCTTC.

This rearrangement joins TRBV27 to TRBJ2-3, with 8 bases aligning to TRBD2. The junction had 5 bases not matched to a gene; V was cut back by 2 bases and J by 4 bases. The CDR3 consists of 15 residues. CDR1 and CDR2 (germline): MNHEY, SMNVEV (reference sequence). CDR3 nucleotide sequence: TGTGCCAGCAGTTTAACCCCGGGACTAGCAGATACGCAGTATTTT. Its protein product is CASSLTPGLADTQYF.

The CDR3 DNA reads as TGTGCCAGTCATCGCCGCAGGGGAGGGCACAATGAGCAGTTCTTC. This sequence encodes CASHRRRGGHNEQFF. This rearrangement joins TRBV19 to TRBJ2-1; maybe TRBD2 (7 bases). Trimming left V 8 bases short and J 5 bases short, with 19 bases between. CDR1 is LNHDA and CDR2 is SQIVND in the germline V gene (reference sequence). The CDR3 contains 15 residues.

Here the CDR3 reads CASSLESSYEQYF. CDR3 coding DNA: TGTGCCAGCAGCTTAGAGAGCTCCTACGAGCAGTACTTC. The J gene is TRBJ2-7, the V gene TRBV11-2; D unclear. The CDR3 length is 13 residues. The germline gives CDR1 SGHAT, CDR2 FQNNGV. Trimming cost V 0 bases and J 0 bases, with 3 bases left between them.

The J gene is TRBJ1-4, the V gene TRBV7-9, with D perhaps matching TRBD1 (5 bases). V was trimmed by 5 bases and J by 5 bases, leaving 9 bases between them. Germline lookup yields CDR1 SEHNR and CDR2 FQNEAQ (reference sequence). CDR3 length equals 13 residues. The CDR3 DNA follows: TGTGCCAGCAGCCGGGGGTCCAATGAAAAACTGTTTTTT. This gives the protein CASSRGSNEKLFF.

The chain couples TRBV19 to TRBJ2-7; tentatively, D is TRBD1 or TRBD2 (5 bases each). The CDR3 runs to 14 residues. Germline V gene data show CDR1 as LNHDA and CDR2 as SQIVND (reference sequence). V gave up 2 bases and J gave up 5 bases, with 13 bases separating them. CDR3 sequence (DNA): TGTGCCAGTAGTATACGCGAGGGGTCCCACGAGCAGTACTTC. This translates into CASSIREGSHEQYF.

The chain links TRBV9 to TRBJ2-5, with 15 bases identical to TRBD2. This CDR3 has 17 residues. The germline gives CDR1 SGDLS, CDR2 YYNGEE. V gave up 0 bases and J gave up 5 bases; unmatched junction bases: 5. The CDR3, as DNA: TGTGCCAGCAGCGTAGGGGGACTAGCGGGAGGTCGTGAGACCCAGTACTTC. Translating gives CASSVGGLAGGRETQYF.

This chain joins TRBV10-3 and TRBJ1-1; D call uncertain. Germline V gene data show CDR1 as ENHRY and CDR2 as SYGVKD. The length of the CDR3 is 14 residues. Trimming removed 0 bases from V and 3 bases from J, with 8 bases in between. The CDR3 DNA is TGTGCCATCAGTGAGTCTAAAACGTACACTGAAGCTTTCTTT. This translates into CAISESKTYTEAFF.

The chain uses TRBV9 and TRBJ1-1; D call uncertain. Trimming pared 3 bases from V and 1 base from J, leaving 13 bases between. This CDR3 has 15 residues. The germline gives CDR1 SGDLS, CDR2 YYNGEE. This chain's CDR3 is CASSANTGRNTEAFF. DNA of the CDR3: TGTGCCAGCAGCGCGAACACCGGGAGGAACACTGAAGCTTTCTTT.

The chain carries TRBV5-8 and TRBJ2-6; D gene unclear. The V end was cut by 2 bases, the J end by 0 bases, with 3 bases between. The germline CDR1 and CDR2 sequences are SGHTS and YDEGEE. CDR3 size: 14 residues. The CDR3 sequence is CASSLFSGANVLTF. CDR3 sequence (DNA): TGTGCCAGCAGCTTATTCTCTGGGGCCAACGTCCTGACTTTC.

The rearrangement uses TRBV5-4 and TRBJ2-5; 9 bases align to TRBD1. J gave up 5 bases and V 4 bases, and 9 bases lay outside the gene matches. This CDR3 is 15 amino acids long. From germline, CDR1 is SGHNT and CDR2 YYREEE (reference sequence). The CDR3 sequence is CASSPTGGAGETQYF. CDR3 DNA sequence: TGTGCCAGCAGCCCCACAGGGGGCGCGGGTGAGACCCAGTACTTC.

The V call is TRBV6-1, the J call TRBJ1-5, with no clear D. Germline CDR1 is MNHNS and CDR2 is SASEGT. The length of the CDR3 is 15 residues. V dropped 2 bases and J dropped 2 bases, with 10 bases sitting between them. The CDR3 nucleotides read TGTGCCAGCAGTGAACCTACCCATGGCAATCAGCCCCAGCATTTT. Residues: CASSEPTHGNQPQHF.

The V and J genes are TRBV28 and TRBJ1-1, with 11 bases aligning to TRBD1. There are 17 residues in the CDR3. V dropped 6 bases and J dropped 0; count of bases not matched to a gene: 9. Germline V gene data show CDR1 as MDHEN and CDR2 as SYDVKM. In nucleotides, the CDR3 is TGTGCCAGCAGCCCTCCGGGACAGGGGGTTTTGAACACTGAAGCTTTCTTT. It is translated as CASSPPGQGVLNTEAFF.

The sample holds one count of this clone. The V and J genes are TRBV25-1 and TRBJ1-1; a possible D gene is TRBD1 (6 bases). This CDR3 region has 15 residues. In germline, CDR1 is MGHDK, CDR2 SYGVNS. The V end lost 6 bases, the J end lost 4 bases, and 18 bases lay between the germline ends. CDR3 nucleotide sequence: TGTGCCAGCAGCAGACACCTCCTAGGGGGCACTGAAGCTTTCTTT. It encodes CASSRHLLGGTEAFF. Complete variable domain (other parts from reference TRBV25-1 and TRBJ1-1): EADIYQTPRYLVIGTGKKITLECSQTMGHDKMYWYQQDPGMELHLIHYSYGVNSTEKGDLSSESTVSRIRTEHFPLTLESARPSHTSQYLCASSRHLLGGTEAFFGQGTRLTVV.

The chain combines TRBV13 with TRBJ1-6; D unclear. The germline V gene has CDR1 PRHDT and CDR2 FYEKMQ (reference sequence). The CDR3 contains 16 residues. Trimming pared 7 bases from V and 5 bases from J, leaving 18 bases between. CDR3 amino acids: CASTRWGKMDNSPLHF. CDR3 nucleotide sequence: TGTGCCAGCACAAGGTGGGGAAAGATGGATAATTCACCCCTCCACTTT.

Only one count was recorded for this clone. The gene calls are TRBV29-1 and TRBJ2-2; 8 bases agree with TRBD1. Germline CDR1 reads SQVTM; CDR2 reads ANQGSEA. The V and J ends lost 2 bases and 5 bases, in that order; junction bases with no gene match: 4. The CDR3 extends over 14 amino acids. CDR3 sequence: CSVEQGARTGELFF. For the CDR3, the DNA is TGCAGCGTTGAACAGGGGGCGAGGACCGGGGAGCTGTTTTTT.

V and J are TRBV5-1 and TRBJ1-2; D not certain. From germline, CDR1 is SGHRS and CDR2 YFSETQ. Trimming shortened V by 5 bases and J by 1 base, and 9 bases separated the two germline ends. The CDR3 runs to 13 residues. The CDR3 coding sequence is TGCGCCAGCAGGGATAAAGTTAACTATGGCTACACCTTC. Its translation is CASRDKVNYGYTF.

The DNA of the CDR3 is TGTGCCAGTAGTCCCACCGGGATCATCACCGGGGAGCTGTTTTTT. It specifies CASSPTGIITGELFF. The V and J genes are TRBV19 and TRBJ2-2; tentatively, D is TRBD2 (5 bases). In germline, CDR1 is LNHDA, CDR2 SQIVND (reference sequence). V was shortened by 5 bases and J by 4 bases, with 14 bases between the two germline ends. The CDR3 has 15 residues.

The V call is TRBV19, the J call TRBJ1-3; no clear D gene. The CDR3 has 13 amino acids. Trimming pared 6 bases from V and 4 bases from J, leaving 10 bases between. The germline V gene has CDR1 LNHDA and CDR2 SQIVND (reference sequence). CDR3 amino acids: CASRGLPGNTIYF. CDR3 in DNA: TGTGCCAGTAGAGGGCTTCCCGGAAACACCATATATTTT. Drawing the rest from reference TRBV19 and TRBJ1-3, the complete variable domain is DGGITQSPKYLFRKEGQNVTLSCEQNLNHDAMYWYRQDPGQGLRLIYYSQIVNDFQKGDIAEGYSVSREKKESFPLTVTSAQKNPTAFYLCASRGLPGNTIYFGEGSWLTVV.

The V gene is TRBV10-2, the J gene TRBJ2-3, with D possibly TRBD1 on 5 matching bases. Germline CDR1 reads WSHSY; CDR2 reads SAAADI. V shed 6 bases and J shed 0 bases, with 10 bases lying between them. The length of the CDR3 is 14 residues. The CDR3 reads CASRSGPSTDTQYF. CDR3 in DNA: TGCGCCAGCAGGTCAGGGCCTAGCACAGATACGCAGTATTTT.

V and J are TRBV18 and TRBJ2-7; D uncertain. CDR1 is KGHSH, CDR2 LQKENI, per germline. With 4 bases removed from V and 3 bases from J, the gap between germline ends came to 13 bases. The CDR3 sequence is 14 residues long. The CDR3 DNA reads TGTGCCAGCTCACACGTCGCAACGAACTACGAGCAGTACTTC. Its translation is CASSHVATNYEQYF. Complete variable domain (other parts from reference TRBV18 and TRBJ2-7): NAGVMQNPRHLVRRRGQEARLRCSPMKGHSHVYWYRQLPEEGLKFMVYLQKENIIDESGMPKERFSAEFPKEGPSILRIQQVVRGDSAAYFCASSHVATNYEQYFGPGTRLTVT.

This clone was counted between two and nine times. The V and J genes are TRBV5-1 and TRBJ2-7, with D possibly matching TRBD2 (5 bases). This CDR3 has 15 residues. Looked up from germline, CDR1 is SGHRS and CDR2 is YFSETQ. The V end lost 3 bases, the J end lost 4 bases, and 17 bases lay between the germline ends. CDR3 in amino acids: CASSWTTLPGYEQYF. The CDR3 nucleotides are TGCGCCAGCAGCTGGACGACTCTTCCGGGGTACGAGCAGTACTTC.

The V and J genes are TRBV6-5 and TRBJ2-7; D is ambiguous. V gave up 0 bases and J gave up 2 bases, with 8 bases separating them. Germline lookup yields CDR1 MNHEY and CDR2 SVGAGI. The CDR3 is 14 residues long. This chain's CDR3 is CASSYSRATYEQYF. In DNA form, the CDR3 reads TGTGCCAGCAGTTACTCGCGAGCTACCTACGAGCAGTACTTC.

The J gene is TRBJ2-7, the V gene TRBV29-1; TRBD2 agrees at 15 bases. The length of the CDR3 is 15 residues. V shed 6 bases, J shed 4 bases, and the junction held 7 bases outside the gene matches. The germline CDR1 and CDR2 sequences are SQVTM and ANQGSEA. CDR3 sequence: CSVRLGLAGGYEQYF. CDR3 DNA sequence: TGCAGCGTACGGTTGGGACTAGCGGGAGGATACGAGCAGTACTTC.

Only a few counts were recorded for this clone. The gene calls are TRBV5-4 and TRBJ1-4, with D unclear. The CDR3 is made up of 14 amino acids. Trimming took off 1 base at V and 5 bases at J, with 9 bases between the two ends. In germline, CDR1 is SGHNT, CDR2 YYREEE (reference sequence). CDR3 DNA: TGTGCCAGCAGCTTGTTACTAAAAAATGAAAAACTGTTTTTT. Its protein is CASSLLLKNEKLFF.

The rearrangement links TRBV4-1 to TRBJ1-5, with D tentatively TRBD1 (5 bases). V lost 0 bases to trimming and J lost 7 bases, with 16 bases between them. The length of the CDR3 is 16 residues. CDR1 and CDR2 (germline): MGHRA, YSYEKL. The CDR3 loop is CASSQDIAAGYQPQHF. Here the CDR3 DNA reads TGCGCCAGCAGCCAAGATATAGCGGCAGGGTACCAGCCCCAGCATTTT.

The chain links TRBV19 to TRBJ1-5, with D maybe TRBD1 (5 bases). V was trimmed by 5 bases and J by 1 base, leaving 12 bases between them. This CDR3 is 15 amino acids long. Germline assignment: CDR1 LNHDA and CDR2 SQIVND (reference sequence). The CDR3 DNA sequence: TGTGCCAGTAGTGCGGGACCCGGGAGCAATCAGCCCCAGCATTTT. It yields the protein CASSAGPGSNQPQHF.

The chain recombines TRBV29-1 with TRBJ2-1, with TRBD2 identical over 10 bases. This CDR3 has 12 amino acids. The germline V gene has CDR1 SQVTM and CDR2 ANQGSEA. V was pared by 7 bases and J by 13 bases, with 10 bases of the junction left unmatched. The CDR3 sequence is CSARPTSGDQFF. The CDR3 DNA follows: TGCAGCGCTCGCCCAACTAGCGGGGATCAGTTCTTC.

V gene TRBV13 combines with J gene TRBJ2-7; D possibly corresponds to TRBD1 (6 bases). CDR1 is PRHDT and CDR2 is FYEKMQ in the germline V gene (reference sequence). V lost 7 bases to trimming and J lost 1 base, with 14 bases between them. This CDR3 spans 14 amino acids. As DNA, the CDR3 is TGTGCCAGCAAGGTCAGGGGCCAATCCTACGAGCAGTACTTC. Its protein is CASKVRGQSYEQYF.